This T cell receptor (beta chain) was sequenced during a study of siplizumab effects on memory and regulatory T cells. Method: immunoSEQ multiplex PCR; TCRdb's copy keeps in-frame clones and lacks some. The sample includes tens of thousands of clones, about 97% seen only once; the top ten take 0.55% to 0.65%. Germline CDR1 reads MNHEY; CDR2 reads SVGAGI. J gave up 2 bases and V 2 bases, and 4 bases lay outside the gene matches. The CDR3 is 15 amino acids. V usage is TRBV6-5 and J usage is TRBJ2-7; 9 bases match TRBD2. The TCR sequence derives from a human donor in good health. Sequencing was performed on naive CD4+ T cells sorted from blood. The CDR3 is CASSYVPSGAYEQYF. CDR3 nucleotide sequence: TGTGCCAGCAGTTACGTGCCTAGCGGGGCCTACGAGCAGTACTTC.